Listed below are T cell receptor beta chains from one sample, sequenced in a study of cytotoxic CD8 clonotypes in ibrutinib-treated CLL. Clones were sequenced by immunoSEQ multiplex PCR, and TCRdb holds only the in-frame ones, with some missing. The data hold some 130,000 clones, with 70% to 90% observed a single time. The specimen was PBMCs, collected after 24 months of ibrutinib treatment. The receptors derive from a human donor with chronic lymphocytic leukemia. CDR3s include the opening cysteine and the closing phenylalanine or tryptophan. The D gene is left open where the match is weak. Clone size is given for some rows only: seen once, a few or many times, or a class if the clone is expanded.

v_call	cdr3_length	clone_size	d_call	j_call	cdr3_nt	cdr3_aa
TRBV5-1	18	NA	NA	TRBJ1-5	TGCGCCAGCAGCTTGGGCCCAGGCGTTGGGGGTGGCAATCAGCCCCAGCATTTT	CASSLGPGVGGGNQPQHF
TRBV4-1	15	NA	TRBD1	TRBJ1-2	TGCGCCAGCAGCCAAGGGCAGGGGGCCAGGTATGGCTACACCTTC	CASSQGQGARYGYTF
TRBV19	17	NA	NA	TRBJ1-5	TGTGCCAGTAGTATTGTGACACCTAGGGGGTCTTATCAGCCCCAGCATTTT	CASSIVTPRGSYQPQHF
TRBV2	13	NA	NA	TRBJ2-7	TGTGCCAGCAGAGGGGAGCCTACGGACGAGCAGTACTTC	CASRGEPTDEQYF
TRBV28	13	few	NA	TRBJ1-5	TGTGCCAGCAGTTCCGGGAGCAATCAGCCCCAGCATTTT	CASSSGSNQPQHF
TRBV9	13	NA	NA	TRBJ1-2	TGTGCCAGCAGCCTCCTCGGAAACTATGGCTACACCTTC	CASSLLGNYGYTF
TRBV15	17	NA	TRBD2	TRBJ2-3	TGTGCCACCAGCAGAAGAACGGGGGGGCTTCTCACAGATACGCAGTATTTT	CATSRRTGGLLTDTQYF
TRBV7-9	14	NA	TRBD2	TRBJ2-5	TGTGCCAGCGTTCGGGGGGGAGGCCAAGAGACCCAGTACTTC	CASVRGGGQETQYF
TRBV28	15	NA	NA	TRBJ2-2	TGTGCCAGCAGACTCGGACGAGCGAACACCGGGGAGCTGTTTTTT	CASRLGRANTGELFF
TRBV6-1	14	NA	NA	TRBJ1-5	TGTGCCAGCAGTGAAGGGTGGCAGGTCCAGCCCCAGCATTTT	CASSEGWQVQPQHF
TRBV19	19	NA	TRBD2	TRBJ2-7	TGTGCCAGTAGTATAAAAGCCGGGACTAGCGGGGCCATATCCTACGAGCAGTACTTC	CASSIKAGTSGAISYEQYF
TRBV29-1	13	NA	NA	TRBJ1-1	TGCAGCGTTGCGAGGGCAGTGAACACTGAAGCTTTCTTT	CSVARAVNTEAFF
TRBV4-2	18	NA	TRBD2	TRBJ2-4	TGTGCCAGCAGCCAAGAAGCTGGCCTAGCGGGGCATAAAAACATTCAGTACTTC	CASSQEAGLAGHKNIQYF
TRBV27	13	NA	NA	TRBJ1-2	TGTGCCAGCAGTTTGAAGGAGACCTATGGCTACACCTTC	CASSLKETYGYTF
TRBV10-3	15	NA	TRBD2	TRBJ2-7	TGTGCCATCACCGGGACTAGCGGGGGGGGATACGAGCAGTACTTC	CAITGTSGGGYEQYF
TRBV7-2	15	NA	NA	TRBJ2-5	TGTGCCAGCAGCTTACCTAGACGAGAATTCGAGACCCAGTACTTC	CASSLPRREFETQYF
TRBV6-4	17	NA	NA	TRBJ1-2	TGTGCCGGCCCGGGGTTAGAATCAGAACAGGGTGGATATGGCTACACCTTC	CAGPGLESEQGGYGYTF
TRBV11-1	17	NA	NA	TRBJ1-5	TGTGCCAGCACCTCAAAGGAGGAGGGTAGGGGCCACCAGCCCCAGCATTTT	CASTSKEEGRGHQPQHF
TRBV7-8	15	many	TRBD1	TRBJ2-7	TGTGCCAGCAGCTTAGTACCGCAGGGGGCTTACGAGCAGTACTTC	CASSLVPQGAYEQYF
TRBV11-2	17	NA	NA	TRBJ1-3	TGTGCCAGCAGCCAACTGACCGCAGCCTACTCTGGAAACACCATATATTTT	CASSQLTAAYSGNTIYF
TRBV6-5	15	NA	NA	TRBJ2-3	TGTGCCAGCAGTTTACAGGGCTTGAGCACAGATACGCAGTATTTT	CASSLQGLSTDTQYF
TRBV6-5	16	NA	TRBD1	TRBJ1-1	TGTGCCAGCAGTTACGTACAGGGGAGGGTGAACACTGAAGCTTTCTTT	CASSYVQGRVNTEAFF
TRBV2	15	NA	NA	TRBJ1-1	TGTGCCAGCAAGGACAGAGGTTACCTGAACACTGAAGCTTTCTTT	CASKDRGYLNTEAFF
TRBV5-1	16	NA	TRBD2	TRBJ2-3	TGCGCCAGCGGCAGCCTCCTAGCGGGAGTTGCAGATACGCAGTATTTT	CASGSLLAGVADTQYF
TRBV18	14	NA	NA	TRBJ1-1	TGTGCCAGCTCACCACTCGGGGGGCTCACTGAAGCTTTCTTT	CASSPLGGLTEAFF
TRBV6-1	13	NA	NA	TRBJ2-1	TGTGCCAGCAGTGTTCAGGGACACAATGAGCAGTTCTTC	CASSVQGHNEQFF
TRBV7-2	16	NA	TRBD2	TRBJ2-1	TGTGCCAGCAGCTCAGTAGCGGGAGACTTTTACAATGAGCAGTTCTTC	CASSSVAGDFYNEQFF
TRBV21-1	15	NA	NA	TRBJ2-2	TGTGCCAGCAGCCCCGGTCGCAGGACCACCGGGGAGCTGTTTTTT	CASSPGRRTTGELFF
TRBV7-8	14	NA	NA	TRBJ2-1	TGTGCCAGCAGCATACACCGCCAGGGCAATGAGCAGTTCTTC	CASSIHRQGNEQFF
TRBV6-6	15	once	TRBD1	TRBJ2-1	TGTGCCAGCGCAATCGACAGGGGTTCGTACAATGAGCAGTTCTTC	CASAIDRGSYNEQFF
TRBV27	15	NA	TRBD1	TRBJ1-1	TGTGCCAGCCTTACTATGATTGGACAGGGGATCGTGGCTTTCTTT	CASLTMIGQGIVAFF
TRBV7-2	14	NA	NA	TRBJ2-7	TGTGCCAGCAGCTTAGGGCAGAGAACCTACGAGCAGTACTTC	CASSLGQRTYEQYF
TRBV18	17	NA	NA	TRBJ2-3	TGTGCCAGCTCACCATTCGTGAATGAGTTTGGCACAGATACGCAGTATTTT	CASSPFVNEFGTDTQYF
TRBV4-2	16	NA	NA	TRBJ2-3	TGTGCCAGCAGCCAGGGAAGGGATAGCGGTACAGATACGCAGTATTTT	CASSQGRDSGTDTQYF
TRBV7-3	15	NA	TRBD1	TRBJ2-1	TGTGCCAGCAGTCCCGACAGGGGATCCTACAATGAGCAGTTCTTC	CASSPDRGSYNEQFF
TRBV19	13	NA	NA	TRBJ1-2	TGTGCCAGTACCCAGACTGGAGGCTATGGCTACACCTTC	CASTQTGGYGYTF
TRBV28	15	once	NA	TRBJ2-3	TGTGCCAGCAGTACGAGCGGTCCCCACACAGATACGCAGTATTTT	CASSTSGPHTDTQYF
TRBV28	16	NA	NA	TRBJ2-7	TGTGCCAGCACCACCCGCCTACTCTCTTCCCCCTACGAGCAGTACTTC	CASTTRLLSSPYEQYF
TRBV5-1	14	NA	NA	TRBJ2-7	TGCGCCAGCAGCTTGGTCAGGGACTCCTACGAGCAGTACTTC	CASSLVRDSYEQYF
TRBV13	13	once	NA	TRBJ2-7	TGTGCCTCCTCTTCCTACCCAAACTACGAGCAGTACTTC	CASSSYPNYEQYF
TRBV9	12	NA	NA	TRBJ1-1	TGTGCCAGCAGCCCCAGGGGCGGGGAAGCTTTCTTT	CASSPRGGEAFF
TRBV29-1	16	NA	NA	TRBJ2-3	TGCAGCGTAAAACCTCACAGATACTCTAGCACAGATACGCAGTATTTT	CSVKPHRYSSTDTQYF
TRBV14	12	once	NA	TRBJ1-1	TGTGCCAGCAGCGCGATTAACACTGAAGCTTTCTTT	CASSAINTEAFF
TRBV7-9	16	NA	NA	TRBJ1-4	TGTGCCAGCAGCTTATCGGAACCGGGCGTAAATGAAAAACTGTTTTTT	CASSLSEPGVNEKLFF
TRBV28	13	few	TRBD1	TRBJ1-1	TGTGCCAGCAGTTTGACAGGGAGGGATGAAGCTTTCTTT	CASSLTGRDEAFF
TRBV7-3	15	few	NA	TRBJ2-7	TGTGCCAGCAGCTCGCGAGGGGGATCAAGAGGGGAGCAGTACTTC	CASSSRGGSRGEQYF
TRBV12-5	11	NA	NA	TRBJ2-7	TGTGCTAGTGGTCCCCAAGGGGAGCAGTACTTC	CASGPQGEQYF
TRBV2	19	NA	NA	TRBJ2-3	TGTGCCAGCAGTGAAGCACGAGGTATTCCCCCCCGATTAACAGATACGCAGTATTTT	CASSEARGIPPRLTDTQYF
TRBV7-2	15	NA	NA	TRBJ2-7	TGTGCCAGCAGCTTAGCGGCGGGGCAGCGATACGAGCAGTACTTC	CASSLAAGQRYEQYF
TRBV4-2	15	NA	NA	TRBJ1-5	TGTGCCAGCAGCCAAGAAATCGGTAGCAATCAGCCCCAGCATTTT	CASSQEIGSNQPQHF